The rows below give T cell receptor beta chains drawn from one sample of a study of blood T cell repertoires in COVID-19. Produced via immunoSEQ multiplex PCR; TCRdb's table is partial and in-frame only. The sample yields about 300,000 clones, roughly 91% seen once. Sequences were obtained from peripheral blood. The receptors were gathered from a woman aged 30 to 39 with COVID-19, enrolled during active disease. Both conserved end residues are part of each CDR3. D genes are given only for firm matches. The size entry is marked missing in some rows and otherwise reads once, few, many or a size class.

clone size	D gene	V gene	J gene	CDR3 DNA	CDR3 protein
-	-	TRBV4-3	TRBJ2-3	TGCGCCAGCAGCCAAGAACTCGGCAGGGGTACAGATACGCAGTATTTT	CASSQELGRGTDTQYF
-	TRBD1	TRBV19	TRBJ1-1	TGTGCCAGTTACAAACAGGGGGCAGGGACAGAAGCTTTCTTT	CASYKQGAGTEAFF
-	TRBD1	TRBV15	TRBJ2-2	TGTGCCACCAGCAGAGATAGGTGGACAGGGGGCAACGGGGAGCTGTTTTTT	CATSRDRWTGGNGELFF
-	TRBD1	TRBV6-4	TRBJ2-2	TGTGCCAGCAGTGACGGGGACAGGTTGTCCGGGGAGCTGTTTTTT	CASSDGDRLSGELFF
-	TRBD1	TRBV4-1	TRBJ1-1	TGCGCCAGCAGCCAAGAGAAGGGGGCAAGAACTGAAGCTTTCTTT	CASSQEKGARTEAFF
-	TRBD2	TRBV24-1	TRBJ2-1	TGTGCCACCAGTGACCCCCTTAGCGGGGGCCACTCCTACAATGAGCAGTTCTTC	CATSDPLSGGHSYNEQFF
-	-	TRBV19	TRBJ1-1	TGTGCCAGTAGTATAGGGTCCCCCGGTTATTACACTGAAGCTTTCTTT	CASSIGSPGYYTEAFF
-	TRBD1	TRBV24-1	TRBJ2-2	TGTGCCACCAGTAAGGGACAGGGAACCGGGGAGCTGTTTTTT	CATSKGQGTGELFF
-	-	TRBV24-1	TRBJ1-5	TGTGCCACCCAAGGAGGCGGCAATCAGCCCCAGCATTTT	CATQGGGNQPQHF
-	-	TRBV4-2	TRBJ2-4	TGTGCCAGCAGCCAAGTCCTGAGCGGACAAAACATTCAGTACTTC	CASSQVLSGQNIQYF
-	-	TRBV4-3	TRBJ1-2	TGCGCCAGCAGCCAAGATGTGGGGGGAGGGAATAAGGGCTACACCTTC	CASSQDVGGGNKGYTF
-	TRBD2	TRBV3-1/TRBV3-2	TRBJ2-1	TGTGCCAGCAGCCATCCCCTAGGGCTAGCGGGGAGTAATGAGCAGTTCTTC	CASSHPLGLAGSNEQFF
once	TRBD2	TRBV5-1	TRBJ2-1	TGCGCCAGCAGGTCCGGGACTAGCGGTGCGGATGAGCAGTTCTTC	CASRSGTSGADEQFF
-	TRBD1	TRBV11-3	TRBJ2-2	TGTGCCAGCAGATCGGACAGGGGGACCGGGGAGCTGTTTTTT	CASRSDRGTGELFF
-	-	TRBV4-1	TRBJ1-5	TGCGCCAGCAGCTTCGGTAAAAATCAGCCCCAGCATTTT	CASSFGKNQPQHF
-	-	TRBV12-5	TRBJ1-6	TGTGCTAGTGGACCCACCCGGACAGATTTAAATTCACCCCTCCACTTT	CASGPTRTDLNSPLHF
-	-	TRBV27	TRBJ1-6	TGTGCCAGCAGATATCAAGCCAACTCCTATAATTCACCCCTCCACTTT	CASRYQANSYNSPLHF
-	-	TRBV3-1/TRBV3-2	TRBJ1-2	TGTGCCAGCGCAAACGCGGGGACCATGCCATATGGCTACACCTTC	CASANAGTMPYGYTF
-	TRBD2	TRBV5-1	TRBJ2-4	TGCGCCAGCAGCGTACGTCCACCAGACACTAGCGGGGGCCTTATAGCCAAAAACATTCAGTACTTC	CASSVRPPDTSGGLIAKNIQYF
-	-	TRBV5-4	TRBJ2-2	TGTGCCAGCAGCTGGGCTCTTGGTGGCACCGGGGAGCTGTTTTTT	CASSWALGGTGELFF
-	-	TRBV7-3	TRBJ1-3	TGTGCCAGCAGCTTCTTGTCTGGAAACACCATATATTTT	CASSFLSGNTIYF
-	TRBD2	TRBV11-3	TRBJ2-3	TGTGCCAGCAGCTTAGGACTAGCGGGGGAGTCCCTCACAGATACGCAGTATTTT	CASSLGLAGESLTDTQYF
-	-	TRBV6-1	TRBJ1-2	TGTGCCAGCAGTGAAGGTCGACAGTTAACCTTC	CASSEGRQLTF
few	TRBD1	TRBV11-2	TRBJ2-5	TGTGCCAGCAGCGGCGGGACAGGGGGACAAGAGACCCAGTACTTC	CASSGGTGGQETQYF
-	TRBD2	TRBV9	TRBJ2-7	TGTGCCAGCACCCCCGGACTAGGAAACTACGAGCAGTACTTC	CASTPGLGNYEQYF
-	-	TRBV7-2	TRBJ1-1	TGTGCCAGCAGCGCCGTTCTGTCGGTCCCCGGAGCTTTCTTT	CASSAVLSVPGAFF
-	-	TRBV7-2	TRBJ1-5	TGTGCCAGCAGCTTACAGAACAATCAGCCCCAGCATTTT	CASSLQNNQPQHF
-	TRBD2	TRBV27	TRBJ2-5	TGTGCCAGCAGTTTACTAGCGGGGGGGCCGGGGGAGACCCAGTACTTC	CASSLLAGGPGETQYF
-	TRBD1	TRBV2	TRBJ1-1	TGTGCCAGCAGCCCTAACAGGGGCCGCCGTTTGAGCACTGAAGCTTTCTTT	CASSPNRGRRLSTEAFF
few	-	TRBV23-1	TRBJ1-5	TGCGCCAGCAGTCAACCCCTCCGACAGGCAAACCTTAGCAATCAGCCCCAGCATTTT	CASSQPLRQANLSNQPQHF
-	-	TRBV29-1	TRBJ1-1	TGCAGCGTTTTAATGAACACTGAAGCTTTCTTT	CSVLMNTEAFF
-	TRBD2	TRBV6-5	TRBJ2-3	TGTGCCAGCAGACTAGCGGGTCCGAGCACAGATACGCAGTATTTT	CASRLAGPSTDTQYF
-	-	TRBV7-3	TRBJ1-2	TGTGCCAGCAGCCCAAACGGGGGAAACTACACCTTC	CASSPNGGNYTF
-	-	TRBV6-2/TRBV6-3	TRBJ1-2	TGTGCCAGCAGTTACAGGGAGGCCAACTATGGCTACACCTTC	CASSYREANYGYTF
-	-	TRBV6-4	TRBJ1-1	TGTGCCAGCAGTGACCCCGGTCGGACTGGGGCTTTCTTT	CASSDPGRTGAFF
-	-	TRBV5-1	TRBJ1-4	TGCGCCAGCAGCTTATCGCCAGGTGCGGGTGAAAAACTGTTTTTT	CASSLSPGAGEKLFF
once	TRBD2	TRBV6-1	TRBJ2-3	TGTGCCAGCAGTGAGTCAGCGGGGGTTAGCACAGATACGCAGTATTTT	CASSESAGVSTDTQYF
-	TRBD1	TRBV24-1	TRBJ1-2	TGTGCCACCAGTGCTGCAGGGGGCGGGTATGGCTACACCTTC	CATSAAGGGYGYTF
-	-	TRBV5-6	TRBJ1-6	TGTGCCAGCAGCCCCGATAGTGGTAGCGGGGCTCTCCTTGGTTCACCCCTCCACTTT	CASSPDSGSGALLGSPLHF
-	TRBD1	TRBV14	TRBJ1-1	TGTGCCAGCAGCCCGGGTCCAGGGGGGTTGGACACTGAAGCTTTCTTT	CASSPGPGGLDTEAFF
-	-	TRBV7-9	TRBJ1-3	TGTGCCGGAACGGGAGGAAACACCATATATTTT	CAGTGGNTIYF
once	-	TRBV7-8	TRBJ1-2	TGTGACGGGGGGTCCGGCTACACCTTC	CDGGSGYTF
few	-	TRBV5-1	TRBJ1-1	TGCGCCAGCAGCACGCGCCAGGGGCGAAAGACCTTAGCCACTGAAGCTTTCTTT	CASSTRQGRKTLATEAFF
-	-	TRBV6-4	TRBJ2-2	TGTGCCAGCAGTTTCTCAGCGAACACCGGGGAGCTGTTTTTT	CASSFSANTGELFF
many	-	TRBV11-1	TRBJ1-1	TGTGCCAGCACCAGGCGGCGGGCTATGAGCACTGAAGCTTTCTTT	CASTRRRAMSTEAFF
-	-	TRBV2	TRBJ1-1	TGTGTCAGAGAGGGCGATATGAACACTGAAGCTTTCTTT	CVREGDMNTEAFF